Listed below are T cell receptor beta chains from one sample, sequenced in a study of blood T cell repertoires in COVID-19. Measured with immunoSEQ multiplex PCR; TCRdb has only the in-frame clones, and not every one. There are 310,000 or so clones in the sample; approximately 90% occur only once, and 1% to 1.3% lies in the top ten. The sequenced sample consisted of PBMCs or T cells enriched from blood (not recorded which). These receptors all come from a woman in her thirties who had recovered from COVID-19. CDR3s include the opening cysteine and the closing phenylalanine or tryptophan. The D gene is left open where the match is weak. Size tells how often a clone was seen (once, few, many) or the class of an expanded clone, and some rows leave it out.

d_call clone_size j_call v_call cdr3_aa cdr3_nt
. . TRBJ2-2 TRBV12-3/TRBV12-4 CASSVRQIGELFF TGTGCCAGCAGTGTAAGACAGATCGGGGAGCTGTTTTTT
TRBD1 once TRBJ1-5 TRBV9 CASSAGQKNQPQHF TGTGCCAGCAGCGCGGGACAGAAAAATCAGCCCCAGCATTTT
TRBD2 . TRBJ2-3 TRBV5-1 CASSLGLAGGTDTQYF TGCGCCAGCAGCCTGGGACTAGCGGGAGGCACAGATACGCAGTATTTT
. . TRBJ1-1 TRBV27 CASSIRSGVNTEAFF TGTGCCAGCAGTATTAGGTCCGGGGTAAATACTGAAGCTTTCTTT
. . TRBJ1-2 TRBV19 CASSLRQHGYTF TGTGCCAGTAGTCTACGACAGCATGGCTACACCTTC
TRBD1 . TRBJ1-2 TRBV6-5 CASSYFSRTGSRGYTF TGTGCCAGCAGTTATTTTTCCCGGACAGGGTCTCGCGGCTACACCTTC
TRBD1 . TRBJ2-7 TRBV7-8 CASSPRQGFNEQYF TGTGCCAGCAGCCCACGACAGGGGTTCAACGAGCAGTACTTC
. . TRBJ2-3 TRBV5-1 CASSFQGISTDTQYF TGCGCCAGCAGCTTTCAGGGTATAAGCACAGATACGCAGTATTTT
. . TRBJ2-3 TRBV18 CASSHSSTDTQYF TGTGCCAGCTCACACTCTAGCACAGATACGCAGTATTTT
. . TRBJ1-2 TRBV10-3 CAISDVGSGHYGYTF TGTGCCATCAGTGATGTAGGCAGTGGGCACTATGGCTACACCTTC
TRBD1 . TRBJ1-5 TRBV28 CASTELPTGRGGPQHF TGTGCCAGCACCGAACTTCCGACAGGGCGGGGGGGGCCCCAGCATTTT
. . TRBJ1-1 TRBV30 CASQTNSNTEAFF TGTGCCTCCCAGACAAATTCGAACACTGAAGCTTTCTTT